Listed below are T cell receptor beta chains from one sample, sequenced in a study of shared clonotypes between healthy human individuals. Generated by immunoSEQ multiplex PCR, the TCRdb table keeps only in-frame clones and is missing some. The sample holds about 800,000 clones, 96% seen once. The specimen sequenced was naive CD8+ T cells sorted from blood. All receptors come from a man aged 25 to 40 in good health. Each CDR3 is given with its conserved first and last residue. The D gene is left open where the match is weak. Not all rows give a size; the values are once, few, many and, for expanded clones, a class.

TRBV7-8	NA	TRBJ2-1	NA	CASSKPGQFPSYNEQFF	TGTGCCAGCAGCAAGCCGGGCCAGTTCCCCTCCTACAATGAGCAGTTCTTC
TRBV7-2	TRBD2	TRBJ2-3	NA	CASSLSSGVTDTQYF	TGTGCCAGCAGCTTAAGTAGCGGGGTTACAGATACGCAGTATTTT
TRBV28	NA	TRBJ1-2	NA	CASSPLRGYGGYTF	TGTGCCAGCAGCCCTTTAAGGGGGTATGGTGGCTACACCTTC
TRBV13	NA	TRBJ2-1	NA	CASSSSDRDEQFF	TGTGCCAGCAGCTCGTCGGACCGGGATGAGCAGTTCTTC
TRBV7-8	NA	TRBJ2-3	NA	CASSLEWGSTDTQYF	TGTGCCAGCAGCTTAGAGTGGGGCTCCACAGATACGCAGTATTTT
TRBV6-5	NA	TRBJ1-1	NA	CASSFSPGTEAFF	TGTGCCAGCAGTTTCAGCCCGGGGACTGAAGCTTTCTTT
TRBV9	TRBD2	TRBJ2-1	NA	CASSAGLAGNEQFF	TGTGCCAGCAGCGCAGGACTAGCGGGCAATGAGCAGTTCTTC
TRBV5-1	TRBD2	TRBJ2-3	NA	CASRGLAETSTDTQYF	TGCGCCAGCAGGGGACTAGCGGAAACTAGCACAGATACGCAGTATTTT
TRBV4-1	NA	TRBJ1-5	NA	CASSQESLLGLTGNQPQHF	TGCGCCAGCAGCCAAGAGAGCCTACTAGGCCTTACGGGCAATCAGCCCCAGCATTTT
TRBV27	TRBD2	TRBJ2-7	NA	CASSLVSGAVEQYF	TGTGCCAGCAGTCTTGTTAGCGGGGCCGTCGAGCAGTACTTC
TRBV7-9	NA	TRBJ2-7	NA	CASSLGSYEQYF	TGTGCCAGCAGCCTTGGCTCCTACGAGCAGTACTTC
TRBV5-1	NA	TRBJ2-7	NA	CASSYWPGDSYEQYF	TGCGCCAGCAGCTATTGGCCAGGGGATTCCTACGAGCAGTACTTC
TRBV9	TRBD2	TRBJ2-1	NA	CASSEEGLADNEQFF	TGTGCCAGCAGCGAGGAGGGACTAGCGGACAATGAGCAGTTCTTC
TRBV9	TRBD2	TRBJ2-2	NA	CASSAGLAGLNTGELFF	TGTGCCAGCAGCGCAGGACTAGCGGGGTTGAACACCGGGGAGCTGTTTTTT
TRBV7-9	NA	TRBJ2-1	NA	CASSLEQFF	TGTGCCAGCAGCTTAGAGCAGTTCTTC
TRBV9	NA	TRBJ2-2	once	CASSVRNTGELFF	TGTGCCAGCAGCGTACGGAACACCGGGGAGCTGTTTTTT